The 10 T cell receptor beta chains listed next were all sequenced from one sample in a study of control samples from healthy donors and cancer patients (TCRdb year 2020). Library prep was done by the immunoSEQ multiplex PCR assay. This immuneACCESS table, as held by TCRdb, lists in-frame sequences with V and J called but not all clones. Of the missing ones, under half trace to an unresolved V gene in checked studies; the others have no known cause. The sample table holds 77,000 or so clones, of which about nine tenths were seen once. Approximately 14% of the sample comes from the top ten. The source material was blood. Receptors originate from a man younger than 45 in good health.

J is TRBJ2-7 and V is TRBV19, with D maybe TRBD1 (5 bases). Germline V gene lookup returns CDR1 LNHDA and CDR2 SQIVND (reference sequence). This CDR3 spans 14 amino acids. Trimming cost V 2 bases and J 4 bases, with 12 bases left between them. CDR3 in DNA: TGTGCCAGTAGTATACAGGGAAAAGGGTACGAGCAGTACTTC. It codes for CASSIQGKGYEQYF. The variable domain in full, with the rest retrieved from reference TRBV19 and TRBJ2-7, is DGGITQSPKYLFRKEGQNVTLSCEQNLNHDAMYWYRQDPGQGLRLIYYSQIVNDFQKGDIAEGYSVSREKKESFPLTVTSAQKNPTAFYLCASSIQGKGYEQYFGPGTRLTVT.

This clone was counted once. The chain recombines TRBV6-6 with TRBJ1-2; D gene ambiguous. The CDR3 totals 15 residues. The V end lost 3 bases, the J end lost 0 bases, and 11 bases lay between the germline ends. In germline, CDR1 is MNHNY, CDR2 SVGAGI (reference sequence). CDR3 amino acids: CASSYTMSSNYGYTF. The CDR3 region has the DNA TGTGCCAGCAGTTATACGATGTCCTCTAACTATGGCTACACCTTC.

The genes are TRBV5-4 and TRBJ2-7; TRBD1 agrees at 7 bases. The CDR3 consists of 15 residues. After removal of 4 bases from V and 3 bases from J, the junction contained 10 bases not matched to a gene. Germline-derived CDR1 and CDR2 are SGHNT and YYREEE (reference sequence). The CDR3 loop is CASSPPQGHLYEQYF. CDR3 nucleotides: TGTGCCAGCAGCCCGCCACAGGGGCATCTCTACGAGCAGTACTTC.

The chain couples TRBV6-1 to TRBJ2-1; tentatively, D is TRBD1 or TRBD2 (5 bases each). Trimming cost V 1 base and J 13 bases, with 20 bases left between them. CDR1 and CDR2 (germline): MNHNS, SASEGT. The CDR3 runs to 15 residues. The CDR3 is CASSEVGRGVSGQFF. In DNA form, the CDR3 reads TGTGCCAGCAGTGAAGTAGGGAGAGGGGTTTCGGGACAGTTCTTC.

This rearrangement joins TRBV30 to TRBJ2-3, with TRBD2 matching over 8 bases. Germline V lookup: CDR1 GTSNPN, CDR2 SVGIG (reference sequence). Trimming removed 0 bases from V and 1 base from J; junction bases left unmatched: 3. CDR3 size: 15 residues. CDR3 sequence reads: CAWSVGSGGTDTQYF. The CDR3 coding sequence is TGTGCCTGGAGTGTCGGTAGCGGGGGCACAGATACGCAGTATTTT.

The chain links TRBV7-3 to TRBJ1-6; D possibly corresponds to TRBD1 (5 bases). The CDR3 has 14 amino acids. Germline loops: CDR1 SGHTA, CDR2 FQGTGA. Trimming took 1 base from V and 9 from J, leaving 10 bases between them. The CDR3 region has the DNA TGTGCCAGCAGCTTAAATCCCCAGGGTTCACCCCTCCACTTT. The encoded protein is CASSLNPQGSPLHF.

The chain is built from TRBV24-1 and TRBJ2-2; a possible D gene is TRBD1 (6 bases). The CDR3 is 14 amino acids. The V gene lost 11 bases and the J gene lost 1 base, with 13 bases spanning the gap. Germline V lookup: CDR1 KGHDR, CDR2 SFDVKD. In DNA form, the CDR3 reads TGTGCCATCCAGGACAGTCTGAACACCGGGGAGCTGTTTTTT. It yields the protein CAIQDSLNTGELFF.

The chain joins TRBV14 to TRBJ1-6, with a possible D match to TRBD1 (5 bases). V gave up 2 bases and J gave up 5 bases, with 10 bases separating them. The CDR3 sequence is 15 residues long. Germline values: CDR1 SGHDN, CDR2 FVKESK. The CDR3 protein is CASSQNKGHNSPLHF. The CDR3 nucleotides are TGTGCCAGCAGCCAAAACAAGGGGCATAATTCACCCCTCCACTTT.

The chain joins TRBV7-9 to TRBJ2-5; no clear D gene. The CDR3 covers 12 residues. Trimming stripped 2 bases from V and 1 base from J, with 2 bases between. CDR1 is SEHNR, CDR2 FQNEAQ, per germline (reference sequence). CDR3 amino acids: CASSLTQETQYF. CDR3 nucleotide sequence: TGTGCCAGCAGCTTAACCCAAGAGACCCAGTACTTC.

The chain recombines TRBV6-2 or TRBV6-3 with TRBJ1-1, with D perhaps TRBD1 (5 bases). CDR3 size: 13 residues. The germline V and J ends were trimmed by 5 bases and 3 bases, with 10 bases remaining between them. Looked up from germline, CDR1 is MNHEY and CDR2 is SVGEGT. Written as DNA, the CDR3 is TGTGCCAGCAGTGTACAGGTCTACACTGAAGCTTTCTTT. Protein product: CASSVQVYTEAFF.